The present TCR beta chain was sequenced within a study of long-term antiretroviral therapy in people with HIV. Turning to the study itself: First collections came about a decade before the 2015 immediate-ART recommendation. Overall study results and limits: Information on adherence, resistance and therapy changes was unavailable. Blood in the study was drawn between the mid-2000s and the late 2010s, possibly under older ART regimens, which may be less effective than current ones. Before ART, certain clones expanded, and these dominated the repertoire at all time points.

V was cut by 1 base and J by 5 bases, with 15 bases left in between. The CDR3 spans 15 residues. Germline V CDR1 and CDR2: SGHVS, FNYEAQ. Concerning this clone: Its antigen is not known.

The assay, immunoSEQ v3.0, was run at survey level. Generated by immunoSEQ multiplex PCR, the TCRdb table keeps only in-frame clones and is missing some. Among about 26,000 clones listed, about 81% were seen once. V usage is TRBV7-6 and J usage is TRBJ2-7; tentative D call: TRBD1 (5 bases). This specimen consisted of unsorted PBMCs, obtained 2.9 years after starting antiretroviral therapy. This receptor was taken from a man aged 50 to 59 with HIV. CDR3 DNA sequence: TGTGCCAGCAGCTTAGAATGGGCAGGGCTCAACGAGCAGTACTTC. This sequence encodes CASSLEWAGLNEQYF.